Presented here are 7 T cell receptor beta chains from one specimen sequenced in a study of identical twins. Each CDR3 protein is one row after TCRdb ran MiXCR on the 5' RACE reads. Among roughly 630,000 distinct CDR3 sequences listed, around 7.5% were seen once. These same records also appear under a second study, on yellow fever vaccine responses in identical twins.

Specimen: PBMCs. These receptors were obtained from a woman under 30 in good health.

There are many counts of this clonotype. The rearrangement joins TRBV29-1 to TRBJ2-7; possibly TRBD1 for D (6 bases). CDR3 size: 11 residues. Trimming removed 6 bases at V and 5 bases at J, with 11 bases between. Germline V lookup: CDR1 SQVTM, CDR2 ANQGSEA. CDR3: CSVIQGHEQYF. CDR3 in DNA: TGCAGCGTAATACAGGGTCACGAGCAGTACTTC.

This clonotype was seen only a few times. The CDR3 DNA reads TGTGCCACCAGTGACCCTGGGACTGATTCCTACAATGAGCAGTTCTTC. As protein: CATSDPGTDSYNEQFF. This chain uses TRBV24-1 with TRBJ2-1; a possible D gene is TRBD2 (6 bases). The CDR3 totals 16 residues. V lost 4 bases, J lost 1 base, and 13 bases lay in between. In germline, CDR1 is KGHDR, CDR2 SFDVKD.

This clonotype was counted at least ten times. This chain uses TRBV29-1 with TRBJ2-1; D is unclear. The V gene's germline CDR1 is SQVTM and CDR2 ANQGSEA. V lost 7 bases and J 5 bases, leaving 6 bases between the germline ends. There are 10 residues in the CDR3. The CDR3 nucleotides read TGCAGCGCGGCCCACAATGAGCAGTTCTTC. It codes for CSAAHNEQFF.

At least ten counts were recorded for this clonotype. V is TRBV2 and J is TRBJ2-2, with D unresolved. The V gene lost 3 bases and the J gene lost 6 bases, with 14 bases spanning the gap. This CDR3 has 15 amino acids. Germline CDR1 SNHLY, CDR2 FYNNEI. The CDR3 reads CASSEWRPDAGELFF. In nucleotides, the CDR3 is TGTGCCAGCAGTGAGTGGCGACCCGATGCCGGGGAGCTGTTTTTT.

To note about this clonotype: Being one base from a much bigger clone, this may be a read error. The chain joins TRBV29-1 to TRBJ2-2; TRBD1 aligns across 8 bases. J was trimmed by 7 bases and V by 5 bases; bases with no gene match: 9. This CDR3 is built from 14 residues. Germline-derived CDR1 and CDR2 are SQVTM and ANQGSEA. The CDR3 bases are TGCAGCGTTCGGGCAGGGGGCGCCGGCGGGGAGCTGTTTTTT. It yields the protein CSVRAGGAGGELFF.

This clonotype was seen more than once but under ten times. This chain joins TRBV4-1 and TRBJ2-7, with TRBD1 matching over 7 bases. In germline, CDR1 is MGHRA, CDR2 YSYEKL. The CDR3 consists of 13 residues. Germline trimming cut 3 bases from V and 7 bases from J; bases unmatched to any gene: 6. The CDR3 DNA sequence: TGCGCCAGCAGCCAGACAGGGTTGGGGGAGCAGTACGTC. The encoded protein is CASSQTGLGEQYV.

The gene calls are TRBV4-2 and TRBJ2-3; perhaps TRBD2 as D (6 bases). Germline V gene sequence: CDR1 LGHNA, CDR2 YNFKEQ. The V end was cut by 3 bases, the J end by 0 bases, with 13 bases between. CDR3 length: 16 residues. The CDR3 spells CASSQTLATSTDTQYF. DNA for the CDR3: TGTGCCAGCAGCCAGACTCTAGCGACTAGCACAGATACGCAGTATTTT.